A selection of T cell receptor beta chains follows, all from one sample in a study of beta chain features in type 1 diabetes. Profiled with immunoSEQ multiplex PCR; TCRdb holds only in-frame clones, not every one. The table lists hundreds of thousands of clones, around 15% of them singletons. Sequencing used naive CD4+ T cells from blood. These TCRs come from a young man in good health. The CDR3 runs from the conserved cysteine through the conserved F or W. D genes are given only for firm matches. Clone size is shown for a subset of rows, as once, few, many or a class of expanded clone.

d_call j_call clone_size v_call cdr3_nt cdr3_aa
TRBD1 TRBJ1-5 NA TRBV4-3 TGCGCCAGCAGCTTCCGACAGGGTAGCTATCAGCCCCAGCATTTT CASSFRQGSYQPQHF
NA TRBJ1-2 NA TRBV4-1 TGCGCCAGCAGCTTTAAACTGACCGGACAGTTTAACTATGGCTACACCTTC CASSFKLTGQFNYGYTF
NA TRBJ2-7 few TRBV15 TGTGCCACCAGCGAGGGCGGGATTTTGAATGAGCAGTACTTC CATSEGGILNEQYF
TRBD2 TRBJ2-7 NA TRBV10-3 TGTGCCATCAGTCAAAGACTAGCGGAGAACTACGAGCAGTACTTC CAISQRLAENYEQYF
NA TRBJ2-7 few TRBV10-3 TGTGCCATCAGTGAGCAGGCGGGATCCTACGAGCAGTACTTC CAISEQAGSYEQYF
NA TRBJ2-6 NA TRBV5-1 TGCGCCAGCAGCTTGACTGGGGCCAACGTCCTGACTTTC CASSLTGANVLTF
TRBD1 TRBJ1-2 NA TRBV15 TGTGCCACCAGCAGAGATCCTGGACAGGGGTGGTATGGCTACACCTTC CATSRDPGQGWYGYTF
NA TRBJ1-5 NA TRBV28 TGTGCCACTTCGAGGAGGGGCAATCAGCCCCAGCATTTT CATSRRGNQPQHF
NA TRBJ1-1 NA TRBV19 TGTGCCAGTAGTATAGTAGCCAGAAAGAACACTGAAGCTTTCTTT CASSIVARKNTEAFF
TRBD1 TRBJ2-3 NA TRBV6-6 TGTGCCAGCAGCCCAGGGGGCTCCACAGATACGCAGTATTTT CASSPGGSTDTQYF
NA TRBJ2-3 few TRBV7-2 TGTGCCAGCAGGGGAGTTTCGACTAGCACAGATACGCAGTATTTT CASRGVSTSTDTQYF
NA TRBJ2-7 few TRBV7-2 TGTGCCAGCAGGCCAGGCAGTACCTACGAGCAGTACTTC CASRPGSTYEQYF
TRBD2 TRBJ2-1 NA TRBV7-3 TGTGCCAGCAGCTTAGCCGGAGCCGGGACTACCTACAATGAGCAGTTCTTC CASSLAGAGTTYNEQFF
NA TRBJ1-5 NA TRBV30 TGTGCCTGGAGTCCATTCGCTCAGCCCCAGCATTTT CAWSPFAQPQHF
NA TRBJ2-1 NA TRBV5-1 TGCGCCAGCAGCTTCTTTTCCCAGAGCTCCTACAATGAGCAGTTCTTC CASSFFSQSSYNEQFF
NA TRBJ1-1 few TRBV19 TGTGCCAGTAGTTCCAGCTCGGAGAACACTGAAGCTTTCTTT CASSSSSENTEAFF
TRBD1 TRBJ1-1 NA TRBV19 TGTGCCAGTAGTATAGGACAGGGTTCGGGCACTGAAGCTTTCTTT CASSIGQGSGTEAFF